This entry describes one T cell receptor beta chain. What it recognizes is unknown. The study sampled blood at baseline, cycle 4 day 1, and cycle 7 day 1. The source of the sample is a study of OX40 agonist ivuxolimab in advanced cancers. Study in general: Allowance was made for prior anti-PD-1, anti-PD-L1 or anti-CTLA-4 therapy, and 40% had some. General study points: Which antigen the expanded peripheral T cells recognized is unknown.

Sequencing was performed with immunoSEQ multiplex PCR; in TCRdb, only in-frame clones are kept and a portion is missing. Here the sample spans around 86,000 clones, about 92% being singletons. CDR3 length: 15 residues. The ends were cut back, 5 bases at V and 5 bases at J, with 18 bases in the middle. CDR1 and CDR2 (germline): SEHNR, FQNEAQ (reference sequence). This TCR was sampled from an adult with an advanced solid tumor such as melanoma, head and neck, liver or kidney cancer. Sequences were derived from CD4+ or CD8+ T cells sorted from blood, sampled in a trial of the OX40 agonist ivuxolimab. This chain joins TRBV7-9 and TRBJ2-5, with D tentatively TRBD1 or TRBD2 (5 bases each). This CDR3 reads CASSPREGVSETQYF. CDR3 DNA sequence: TGTGCCAGCAGCCCTCGGGAAGGGGTTTCGGAGACCCAGTACTTC. Based on the CDR3 plus reference TRBV7-9 and TRBJ2-5, the full variable domain is DTGVSQNPRHKITKRGQNVTFRCDPISEHNRLYWYRQTLGQGPEFLTYFQNEAQLEKSRLLSDRFSAERPKGSFSTLEIQRTEQGDSAMYLCASSPREGVSETQYFGPGTRLLVL.